Each of the 26 T cell receptor beta chains below was sequenced from the same sample in a study of T-cell reconstitution after alpha-beta-depleted transplantation in children. The TCRbeta library incorporated unique molecular identifiers. Via MiXCR, TCRdb re-called the PCR reads, giving one row per CDR3 protein. The data contain about 830,000 distinct CDR3 sequences, 15% to 20% of them seen just once; the ten biggest clones take up around 5%. The material was PBMCs, mostly from graft donor cells, obtained 360 days after TCRalphabeta/CD19-depleted stem cell transplant. These receptors all come from a male patient between 10 and 17 years old who had a stem cell transplant for acute lymphoblastic leukemia, so the T cells may come from the graft donor.

The chain couples TRBV18 to TRBJ2-7, with 9 bases fitting TRBD2. Germline CDR1 reads KGHSH; CDR2 reads LQKENI. The trim removed 3 bases at V and 0 bases at J, leaving 9 bases unmatched. This CDR3 region has 17 residues. The CDR3 region has the DNA TGTGCCAGCTCACCTGGAACTAGCGGGTTCACCTCCTACGAGCAGTACTTC. Protein product: CASSPGTSGFTSYEQYF.

This clonotype was observed at least ten times. The V call is TRBV4-1, the J call TRBJ1-2, with D tentatively TRBD1 (5 bases). Germline V gives CDR1 MGHRA, CDR2 YSYEKL. V lost 4 bases and J 4 bases, leaving 25 bases between the germline ends. This CDR3 spans 18 amino acids. The CDR3 DNA reads TGCGCCAGCAGCCGCCTTCTCCGATCTCAGGGTTCTCTCTATGGCTACACCTTC. As protein: CASSRLLRSQGSLYGYTF.

The chain links TRBV7-9 to TRBJ2-2; D perhaps matches TRBD1 (5 bases). The germline V and J ends were trimmed by 3 bases and 1 base, with 9 bases remaining between them. The V gene's germline CDR1 is SEHNR and CDR2 FQNEAQ (reference sequence). This CDR3 has 15 amino acids. The CDR3 DNA reads TGTGCCAGCAGCTTGATCCAGGGGAACACCGGGGAGCTGTTTTTT. It is translated as CASSLIQGNTGELFF. The complete variable domain, with remaining parts taken from reference TRBV7-9 and TRBJ2-2, reads DTGVSQNPRHKITKRGQNVTFRCDPISEHNRLYWYRQTLGQGPEFLTYFQNEAQLEKSRLLSDRFSAERPKGSFSTLEIQRTEQGDSAMYLCASSLIQGNTGELFFGEGSRLTVL.

This clonotype was recorded at least ten times. This chain links TRBV5-1 with TRBJ2-1; TRBD1 is a possible D gene (6 bases). The CDR3 covers 14 residues. Between the trimmed V and J ends, which lost 2 bases and 4 bases, there was a span of 10 bases. Germline V lookup: CDR1 SGHRS, CDR2 YFSETQ. The CDR3 spells CASSFGQLYNEQFF. CDR3 bases: TGCGCCAGCAGCTTTGGACAGTTATACAATGAGCAGTTCTTC.

The chain is built from TRBV7-6 and TRBJ2-2, with TRBD2 identical over 8 bases. The V and J ends lost 2 bases and 4 bases, in that order; junction bases with no gene match: 6. Looked up from germline, CDR1 is SGHVS and CDR2 is FNYEAQ. CDR3 length: 16 amino acids. The DNA for the CDR3 is TGTGCCAGCAGCTTATACGCGGGAGGCACCACCGGGGAGCTGTTTTTT. This codes for CASSLYAGGTTGELFF.

This clonotype was seen a handful of times. The chain joins TRBV5-1 to TRBJ2-3; D possibly matches TRBD1 or TRBD2 (6 bases each). Germline V gene lookup returns CDR1 SGHRS and CDR2 YFSETQ. CDR3 length: 14 amino acids. With 0 bases removed from V and 15 bases from J, the gap between germline ends came to 20 bases. The CDR3 sequence is CASSLDNGGPGIYF. DNA for the CDR3: TGCGCCAGCAGCTTGGATAATGGGGGGCCGGGTATATATTTT.

This clonotype appeared a few times. This rearrangement joins TRBV29-1 to TRBJ2-3, with D possibly matching TRBD2 (6 bases). Trimming stripped 7 bases from V and 3 bases from J, with 20 bases between. The CDR3 is made up of 15 amino acids. Germline V gene sequence: CDR1 SQVTM, CDR2 ANQGSEA. CDR3 loop: CSARPTTSKTDTQYF. CDR3 DNA sequence: TGCAGCGCCCGCCCAACGACTAGTAAGACAGATACGCAGTATTTT.

This clonotype was seen a handful of times. The chain couples TRBV14 to TRBJ2-6; tentatively, D is TRBD2 (5 bases). Germline V gene data show CDR1 as SGHDN and CDR2 as FVKESK. This CDR3 region has 17 residues. Trimming shortened V by 3 bases and J by 1 base, and 13 bases separated the two germline ends. CDR3 sequence: CASSHPGIGSGANVLTF. The CDR3 DNA is TGTGCCAGCAGCCATCCCGGGATTGGTTCTGGGGCCAACGTCCTGACTTTC.

This clonotype has only a few counts. The chain employs TRBV12-3 or TRBV12-4 and TRBJ2-1; the match to TRBD2 covers 14 bases. Trimming took 4 bases from V and 0 from J; bases not matched to a gene: 5. This CDR3 has 18 residues. CDR3 sequence reads: CASSSRTSGRTSYNEQFF. CDR3 coding DNA: TGTGCCAGCAGTTCCCGGACTAGCGGGAGGACCTCCTACAATGAGCAGTTCTTC.

This clonotype was seen at least ten times. CDR3 sequence: CASSLTSGRWNIQYF. As DNA, the CDR3 is TGTGCCAGCAGCTTGACTAGCGGGAGGTGGAACATTCAGTACTTC. V gene TRBV5-5 combines with J gene TRBJ2-4; 12 nucleotides match TRBD2. CDR3 length equals 15 residues. Germline V lookup: CDR1 SGHKS, CDR2 YYEKEE (reference sequence). V shed 1 base, J shed 7 bases, and the junction held 3 bases outside the gene matches. Supplemented by reference TRBV5-5 and TRBJ2-4, the full variable domain reads DAGVTQSPTHLIKTRGQQVTLRCSPISGHKSVSWYQQVLGQGPQFIFQYYEKEERGRGNFPDRFSARQFPNYSSELNVNALLLGDSALYLCASSLTSGRWNIQYFGAGTRLSVL.

This clonotype has a handful of counts. J is TRBJ2-7 and V is TRBV18; 9 bases are shared with TRBD2. The CDR3 runs 15 residues. The V gene's germline CDR1 is KGHSH and CDR2 LQKENI. The ends lost 2 bases at V and 4 bases at J; junction bases unmatched: 6. CDR3 amino acids: CASSPSPGLAYEQYF. The DNA of the CDR3 is TGTGCCAGCTCACCAAGCCCCGGACTAGCGTACGAGCAGTACTTC.

This clonotype has just a few counts. One end of the junction is discordant with germline, which a read error may explain. V gene TRBV6-5 combines with J gene TRBJ2-7; D possibly corresponds to TRBD2 (5 bases). Germline lookup yields CDR1 MNHEY and CDR2 SVGAGI. CDR3 length equals 11 residues. CDR3 nucleotides: TGTGCCAGCCCTGATAATAGCGCCTCCTCTTTC. Its protein product is CASPDNSASSF.

The rearrangement joins TRBV4-1 to TRBJ2-7, with TRBD1 matching over 8 bases. CDR1 and CDR2 (germline): MGHRA, YSYEKL. CDR3 length: 14 residues. Germline trimming cut 5 bases from V and 4 bases from J; bases unmatched to any gene: 7. CDR3 protein: CASSAGDRTYEQYF. The CDR3 region has the DNA TGCGCCAGCAGCGCCGGGGACAGGACTTACGAGCAGTACTTC.

This clonotype was counted between two and nine times. The rearrangement uses TRBV5-1 and TRBJ2-2, with 8 nucleotides matching TRBD2. This CDR3 spans 16 amino acids. With V trimmed by 1 base and J by 0 bases, 2 bases remained unmatched. Germline loops: CDR1 SGHRS, CDR2 YFSETQ. DNA of the CDR3: TGCGCCAGCAGCTTGCCACTAGCGGCGAACACCGGGGAGCTGTTTTTT. It translates to CASSLPLAANTGELFF.

This clonotype was seen a few times. This chain links TRBV12-3 or TRBV12-4 with TRBJ2-3; D is uncertain. V shed 6 bases and J shed 1 base, with 14 bases lying between them. The CDR3 has 15 residues. DNA of the CDR3: TGTGCCAGCAGGTTTTTGAATGGAGGCACAGATACGCAGTATTTT. It specifies CASRFLNGGTDTQYF.

This rearrangement joins TRBV2 to TRBJ2-1, with D perhaps matching TRBD1 (5 bases). Between the trimmed V and J ends, which lost 6 bases and 12 bases, there was a span of 15 bases. This CDR3 contains 12 residues. Germline-derived CDR1 and CDR2 are SNHLY and FYNNEI. The DNA for the CDR3 is TGTGCCAGCAGACACTACGTCAGGGCGCAGTTCTTC. The encoded protein is CASRHYVRAQFF.

The chain is built from TRBV6-1 and TRBJ2-3; a weak D match, TRBD2 (6 bases). Deletions cut 8 bases from V and 7 bases from J, with 13 bases between. This CDR3 is built from 12 residues. The germline V gene has CDR1 MNHNS and CDR2 SASEGT. The CDR3 reads CASLLTRNTQYF. CDR3 bases: TGTGCCAGCCTCCTGACTAGAAATACGCAGTATTTT.

In its sample, this clonotype was seen many times. V is TRBV20-1 and J is TRBJ1-2; tentatively, D is TRBD1 (5 bases). In germline, CDR1 is DFQATT, CDR2 SNEGSKA (reference sequence). The CDR3 loop spans 12 amino acids. Trimming stripped 5 bases from V and 4 bases from J, with 11 bases between. CDR3 residues: CSAHQGGYGYTF. The CDR3 nucleotides are TGCAGTGCTCATCAGGGAGGCTATGGCTACACCTTC.

The CDR3 DNA reads as TGCAGCGTCGTTAGCGGGAGGGCGGCAGATACGCAGTATTTT. This gives the protein CSVVSGRAADTQYF. The chain employs TRBV29-1 and TRBJ2-3; TRBD2 agrees at 11 bases. The length of the CDR3 is 14 residues. Germline lookup yields CDR1 SQVTM and CDR2 ANQGSEA. V trimming: 6 bases; J trimming: 4 bases; junction bases outside the gene matches: 6.

This clonotype was detected ten times or more. The chain uses TRBV24-1 and TRBJ2-5; D is uncertain. V was shortened by 1 base and J by 5 bases, with 7 bases between the two germline ends. This CDR3 comprises 13 residues. Germline lookup yields CDR1 KGHDR and CDR2 SFDVKD. The CDR3 bases are TGTGCCACCAGTGATTTTACAAGTGAGACCCAGTACTTC. Translating gives CATSDFTSETQYF.

V and J are TRBV4-1 and TRBJ1-6; D remains ambiguous. The germline CDR1 and CDR2 sequences are MGHRA and YSYEKL. The length of the CDR3 is 17 residues. V gave up 0 bases and J gave up 10 bases, with 19 bases separating them. The CDR3 here is CASSQDLRARWESPLHF. In nucleotides, the CDR3 is TGCGCCAGCAGCCAAGATCTTCGGGCGCGTTGGGAGTCACCCCTCCACTTT.

V is TRBV27 and J is TRBJ2-7; D is uncertain. Germline loops: CDR1 MNHEY, CDR2 SMNVEV (reference sequence). The V and J ends lost 4 bases and 2 bases respectively, with 12 bases between them. CDR3 length: 14 amino acids. Here the CDR3 reads CASSSPGTTYEQYF. For the CDR3, the DNA is TGTGCCAGCAGTTCCCCGGGCACTACCTACGAGCAGTACTTC.

V and J are TRBV18 and TRBJ2-7; TRBD2 aligns across 8 bases. Losses at the gene ends were 2 bases for V and 5 bases for J; bases not matched to a gene: 11. CDR1 is KGHSH and CDR2 is LQKENI in the germline V gene. The CDR3 extends over 16 amino acids. DNA for the CDR3: TGTGCCAGCTCACCAATGGGCGGGAGGATCCTCCACGAGCAGTACTTC. It specifies CASSPMGGRILHEQYF.

This clonotype was seen only a few times. The rearrangement joins TRBV20-1 to TRBJ2-2, with D possibly matching TRBD2 (6 bases). The length of the CDR3 is 12 residues. Germline CDR1 DFQATT, CDR2 SNEGSKA (reference sequence). As DNA, the CDR3 is TGCGGTGGAGGGCCGAACACCGGGGAGCTGTTTTTT. It encodes CGGGPNTGELFF.

The V and J genes are TRBV29-1 and TRBJ2-7; 8 bases map to TRBD1. The CDR3 runs to 13 residues. Trimming at V came to 1 base and at J to 6 bases, leaving 5 bases not matched to a gene. Germline-derived CDR1 and CDR2 are SQVTM and ANQGSEA. The CDR3 DNA sequence: TGCAGCGTTGAAGGGGACAGGAGATTCGAGCAGTACTTC. Translating gives CSVEGDRRFEQYF.

The V gene is TRBV18, the J gene TRBJ1-3; D is perhaps TRBD1 (5 bases). Looked up from germline, CDR1 is KGHSH and CDR2 is LQKENI. The CDR3 contains 15 residues. V shed 5 bases and J shed 4 bases, with 15 bases lying between them. The CDR3: CASSTRGTGGNTIYF. CDR3 DNA sequence: TGTGCCAGCTCAACGAGGGGAACGGGAGGAAACACCATATATTTT.